Listed here are 21 T cell receptor beta chains from one sample, sequenced in a study of blood T cell repertoires in COVID-19. Sequencing used immunoSEQ multiplex PCR; TCRdb keeps in-frame clones, though not all of them. The sample includes approximately 270,000 clones, approximately 80% of them seen just once. Sequenced sample: peripheral blood. These TCRs come from an elderly man with acute or convalescent COVID-19.

This chain links TRBV4-2 with TRBJ1-2; 10 nucleotides line up with TRBD1. CDR1 and CDR2 (germline): LGHNA, YNFKEQ. The trim removed 0 bases at V and 8 bases at J, leaving 9 bases unmatched. This CDR3 comprises 16 residues. In nucleotides, the CDR3 is TGTGCCAGCAGCCAAGATGGGACAGGGGCAGGAGAAGGCTACACCTTC. Its translation is CASSQDGTGAGEGYTF.

V is TRBV6-5 and J is TRBJ1-1, with D perhaps matching TRBD1 (5 bases). This CDR3 has 13 residues. CDR1 and CDR2 from the germline V gene are MNHEY and SVGAGI. Trimming took 6 bases from V and 7 from J, leaving 15 bases between them. The CDR3 loop is CASRSSGRGEAFF. For the CDR3, the DNA is TGTGCCAGCAGATCATCGGGGCGGGGTGAAGCTTTCTTT.

A few counts support this clone. The chain links TRBV12-3 or TRBV12-4 to TRBJ1-2, with 7 bases fitting TRBD1. The CDR3 length is 12 residues. Trimming took 5 bases from V and 8 from J; bases not matched to a gene: 5. The CDR3 DNA reads as TGTGCCAGCAGTCCGTTGACAGGGGGCTACACCTTC. This codes for CASSPLTGGYTF.

The chain joins TRBV27 to TRBJ1-6; 7 bases agree with TRBD1. CDR1 is MNHEY and CDR2 is SMNVEV in the germline V gene (reference sequence). V lost 2 bases to trimming and J lost 1 base; unmatched junction nucleotides: 8. CDR3 length equals 18 residues. CDR3 amino acids: CASSLVGGGRSYNSPLHF. CDR3 nucleotides: TGTGCCAGCAGTTTAGTAGGGGGCGGAAGGTCCTATAATTCACCCCTCCACTTT.

V and J are TRBV6-1 and TRBJ1-1, with no clear D. Germline CDR1 MNHNS, CDR2 SASEGT. V gave up 2 bases and J gave up 1 base, with 5 bases separating them. The CDR3 spans 13 residues. For the CDR3, the DNA is TGTGCCAGCAGTGAAACGAGGAACACTGAAGCTTTCTTT. Its translation is CASSETRNTEAFF.

The chain employs TRBV5-1 and TRBJ2-2; 8 bases agree with TRBD1. Germline CDR1 is SGHRS and CDR2 is YFSETQ. Germline trimming cut 3 bases from V and 5 bases from J; bases unmatched to any gene: 3. The CDR3 covers 14 residues. The CDR3 coding sequence is TGCGCCAGCAGCTCGGGACAGGCAACCGGGGAGCTGTTTTTT. This sequence encodes CASSSGQATGELFF.

The chain has TRBV18 and TRBJ2-1, with D tentatively TRBD2 (5 bases). The V gene's germline CDR1 is KGHSH and CDR2 LQKENI. V was shortened by 6 bases and J by 5 bases, with 23 bases between the two germline ends. This CDR3 has 17 amino acids. CDR3 residues: CASSLGLLGSGHNEQFF. CDR3 DNA sequence: TGTGCCAGCTCCCTCGGACTCCTTGGCTCCGGACACAATGAGCAGTTCTTC.

The CDR3 sequence is CASSFRTGGITGELFF. The CDR3 nucleotides are TGTGCCAGCAGTTTCCGGACAGGGGGAATCACCGGGGAGCTGTTTTTT. The chain is built from TRBV6-5 and TRBJ2-2; TRBD1 matches 10 bases. CDR3 length: 16 residues. V dropped 4 bases and J dropped 4; count of bases not matched to a gene: 6. Germline lookup yields CDR1 MNHEY and CDR2 SVGAGI.

The V and J genes are TRBV19 and TRBJ1-5, with D possibly being TRBD1 (6 bases). The CDR3 has 15 residues. Deletions cut 4 bases from V and 3 bases from J, with 13 bases between. Germline V CDR1 and CDR2: LNHDA, SQIVND (reference sequence). CDR3 coding DNA: TGTGCCAGTAGTAAGGACAGTCTGATCAATCAGCCCCAGCATTTT. Amino acids: CASSKDSLINQPQHF.

V and J are TRBV3-1 (or the pseudogene TRBV3-2) and TRBJ1-2, with 7 bases lining up with TRBD1. V lost 4 bases and J lost 4; bases outside the gene matches: 9. The CDR3 has 15 residues. The germline gives CDR1 LGHDT, CDR2 YNNKEL (reference sequence). The CDR3: CASSPHRGWVYGYTF. The DNA for the CDR3 is TGTGCCAGCAGCCCTCACAGGGGATGGGTCTATGGCTACACCTTC.

The rearrangement links TRBV4-1 to TRBJ1-6; perhaps TRBD1 as D (6 bases). Germline V gene sequence: CDR1 MGHRA, CDR2 YSYEKL. This CDR3 spans 17 amino acids. Trimming left V 3 bases short and J 7 bases short, with 19 bases between. CDR3 DNA sequence: TGCGCCAGCAGCCACGGCTTACAGGGATTTGAGAATTCACCCCTCCACTTT. Translating it yields CASSHGLQGFENSPLHF.

This clone showed up just once. The chain couples TRBV30 to TRBJ1-1; D may be TRBD1 (6 bases). V dropped 2 bases and J dropped 11 bases, with 15 bases sitting between them. The CDR3 runs to 12 residues. CDR1 is GTSNPN, CDR2 SVGIG, per germline (reference sequence). CDR3: CAWSPGGRGAFF. CDR3 bases: TGTGCCTGGAGTCCGGGGGGCCGGGGGGCTTTCTTT. Combining the CDR3 with reference TRBV30 and TRBJ1-1 gives the whole variable domain SQTIHQWPATLVQPVGSPLSLECTVEGTSNPNLYWYRQAAGRGLQLLFYSVGIGQISSEVPQNLSASRPQDRQFILSSKKLLLSDSGFYLCAWSPGGRGAFFGQGTRLTVV.

This chain joins TRBV24-1 and TRBJ1-6; D remains unclear. This CDR3 comprises 13 residues. The germline V and J ends were trimmed by 4 bases and 4 bases, with 4 bases remaining between them. Germline V gene lookup returns CDR1 KGHDR and CDR2 SFDVKD. The CDR3: CATSEAYNSPLHF. The DNA of the CDR3 is TGTGCCACCAGTGAAGCTTATAATTCACCCCTCCACTTT.

The chain combines TRBV27 with TRBJ2-7; 7 bases are shared with TRBD1. Germline V gene data show CDR1 as MNHEY and CDR2 as SMNVEV (reference sequence). The J segment lost 2 bases and the V segment lost 6 bases, leaving 7 bases of the junction unmatched. The CDR3 contains 14 residues. The CDR3 DNA follows: TGTGCCAGCAGACCGGACAGGCGACCCTACGAGCAGTACTTC. It specifies CASRPDRRPYEQYF.

This chain uses TRBV6-5 with TRBJ2-7; 9 nucleotides line up with TRBD1. V shed 4 bases, J shed 3 bases, and the junction held 7 bases outside the gene matches. The V gene's germline CDR1 is MNHEY and CDR2 SVGAGI. The CDR3 totals 15 residues. Written as DNA, the CDR3 is TGTGCCAGCAGTTCTCATCGGACAGGGGACTACGAGCAGTACTTC. It is translated as CASSSHRTGDYEQYF.

The chain couples TRBV2 to TRBJ2-7; 7 nucleotides match TRBD2. From germline, CDR1 is SNHLY and CDR2 FYNNEI. V was clipped by 7 bases and J by 4 bases; unmatched bases: 13. The CDR3 totals 15 residues. The CDR3 sequence: CASTVDGGYGYEQYF. The CDR3 nucleotides read TGTGCCAGCACCGTTGACGGGGGGTACGGATACGAGCAGTACTTC. Looking up the rest from reference TRBV2 and TRBJ2-7 gives the full variable domain: EPEVTQTPSHQVTQMGQEVILRCVPISNHLYFYWYRQILGQKVEFLVSFYNNEISEKSEIFDDQFSVERPDGSNFTLKIRSTKLEDSAMYFCASTVDGGYGYEQYFGPGTRLTVT.

This chain uses TRBV4-1 with TRBJ1-5; D might be TRBD1 (5 bases). Germline CDR1 reads MGHRA; CDR2 reads YSYEKL. V lost 1 base to trimming and J lost 0 bases, with 13 bases between them. This CDR3 has 17 residues. The CDR3: CASSQGAQVFSNQPQHF. The DNA of the CDR3 is TGCGCCAGCAGCCAAGGTGCACAGGTTTTTAGCAATCAGCCCCAGCATTTT.

Only one count was recorded for this clone. This rearrangement joins TRBV7-7 to TRBJ2-6; TRBD1 aligns across 7 bases. CDR1 SSHAT and CDR2 FNYEAQ come from the germline V gene (reference sequence). The CDR3 contains 15 residues. Losses at the gene ends were 11 bases for V and 0 bases for J; bases not matched to a gene: 7. The CDR3 sequence is CAVDRDSSGANVLTF. The DNA of the CDR3 is TGTGCCGTCGACCGGGACAGCTCTGGGGCCAACGTCCTGACTTTC.

This sequence joins TRBV7-2 and TRBJ1-1; D gene unclear. V shed 5 bases and J shed 0 bases, with 10 bases lying between them. Germline V gene lookup returns CDR1 SGHTA and CDR2 FQGNSA. The CDR3 consists of 14 residues. DNA for the CDR3: TGTGCCAGCAGCCCCCAGAAGTTGAACACTGAAGCTTTCTTT. Encoded protein: CASSPQKLNTEAFF.

V is TRBV3-1 (or the pseudogene TRBV3-2) and J is TRBJ2-3, with D perhaps matching TRBD2 (6 bases). Germline CDR1 LGHDT, CDR2 YNNKEL (reference sequence). Trimming shortened V by 3 bases and J by 0 bases, and 19 bases separated the two germline ends. The CDR3 length is 18 residues. The CDR3 bases are TGTGCCAGCAGCCATAATGGTGGAGGGCGTCTTAGCACAGATACGCAGTATTTT. This encodes CASSHNGGGRLSTDTQYF.

The chain carries TRBV28 and TRBJ1-5; D remains ambiguous. The germline V and J ends were trimmed by 2 bases and 0 bases, with 14 bases remaining between them. Per germline, CDR1 MDHEN and CDR2 SYDVKM. The CDR3 runs to 17 residues. The CDR3 loop reads CASSLVTELYSNQPQHF. CDR3 DNA sequence: TGTGCCAGCAGTTTAGTGACGGAACTATATAGCAATCAGCCCCAGCATTTT.